These 10 T cell receptor beta chains originate from one sample sequenced in a study of monozygotic twins with inflammatory bowel disease. TCRdb reprocessed the 5' RACE reads, with one entry per CDR3 protein and no DNA. The sample is made up of 350,000 to 550,000 distinct CDR3 sequences, and the top ten hold 2% to 2.5% of it. Sequencing was done on a sample of blood. Receptors were obtained from a human donor with ulcerative colitis or Crohn's disease, or a healthy co-twin of an affected twin (not recorded which).

The rearrangement joins TRBV20-1 to TRBJ2-3; TCRdb selects TRBD1, and the lack of DNA leaves this call unchecked. Looked up from germline, CDR1 is DFQATT and CDR2 is SNEGSKA (reference sequence). This CDR3 has 15 amino acids. This chain's CDR3 is CSAYGDRGPTDTQYF.

The chain is built from TRBV6-2 or TRBV6-3 and TRBJ2-3; the TCRdb D gene call, TRBD1, has no DNA to confirm it. There are 17 residues in the CDR3. The germline V gene encodes CDR1 MNHEY and CDR2 SVGEGT. The CDR3 region is CASSRPRQASSTDTQYF.

The chain combines TRBV19 with TRBJ1-5; TCRdb proposes TRBD1, but this gene call is untestable without DNA. This CDR3 has 15 amino acids. The germline CDR1 and CDR2 sequences are LNHDA and SQIVND (reference sequence). CDR3 sequence: CASSILPWSNQPQHF.

The chain employs TRBV4-2 and TRBJ1-1. CDR3 length: 13 residues. CDR1 and CDR2 from the germline V gene are LGHNA and YNFKEQ. This CDR3 is CASSQVDGTEAFF.

The genes are TRBV7-2 and TRBJ2-5; checking the TCRdb D call of TRBD1 is not possible without DNA. Looked up from germline, CDR1 is SGHTA and CDR2 is FQGNSA. The CDR3 runs to 16 residues. CDR3 amino acids: CASSTASSGGRETQYF.

The chain employs TRBV7-6 and TRBJ2-5; TCRdb's D gene call, TRBD1, goes unchecked for lack of DNA. Germline assignment: CDR1 SGHVS and CDR2 FNYEAQ. This CDR3 comprises 13 residues. The CDR3 here is CASSRGTEETQYF.

The V and J genes are TRBV2 and TRBJ2-1; as DNA is missing, the TRBD2 call by TCRdb cannot be tested. The length of the CDR3 is 14 residues. In germline, CDR1 is SNHLY, CDR2 FYNNEI. CDR3 protein: CASRHPVEGNEQFF. Supplemented by reference TRBV2 and TRBJ2-1, the full variable domain reads EPEVTQTPSHQVTQMGQEVILRCVPISNHLYFYWYRQILGQKVEFLVSFYNNEISEKSEIFDDQFSVERPDGSNFTLKIRSTKLEDSAMYFCASRHPVEGNEQFFGPGTRLTVL.

The chain's CDR3 is CSVEGVGLGRITEAFF. V and J are TRBV29-1 and TRBJ1-1. Germline V gene data show CDR1 as SQVTM and CDR2 as ANQGSEA. This CDR3 has 16 amino acids. Supplemented by reference TRBV29-1 and TRBJ1-1, the full variable domain reads SAVISQKPSRDICQRGTSLTIQCQVDSQVTMMFWYRQQPGQSLTLIATANQGSEATYESGFVIDKFPISRPNLTFSTLTVSNMSPEDSSIYLCSVEGVGLGRITEAFFGQGTRLTVV.

This rearrangement joins TRBV12-3 or TRBV12-4 to TRBJ1-1; TCRdb gives TRBD1 as the D gene, but with no DNA this cannot be confirmed. The CDR3 spans 12 residues. The CDR3 sequence: CASSGGGTEAFF.

This chain joins TRBV6-2 or TRBV6-3 and TRBJ2-1; TCRdb picks TRBD2, but there is no DNA to check that call. The CDR3 totals 16 residues. Germline CDR1 reads MNHEY; CDR2 reads SVGEGT. The CDR3 region is CASSYLGLDLSIEQFF.